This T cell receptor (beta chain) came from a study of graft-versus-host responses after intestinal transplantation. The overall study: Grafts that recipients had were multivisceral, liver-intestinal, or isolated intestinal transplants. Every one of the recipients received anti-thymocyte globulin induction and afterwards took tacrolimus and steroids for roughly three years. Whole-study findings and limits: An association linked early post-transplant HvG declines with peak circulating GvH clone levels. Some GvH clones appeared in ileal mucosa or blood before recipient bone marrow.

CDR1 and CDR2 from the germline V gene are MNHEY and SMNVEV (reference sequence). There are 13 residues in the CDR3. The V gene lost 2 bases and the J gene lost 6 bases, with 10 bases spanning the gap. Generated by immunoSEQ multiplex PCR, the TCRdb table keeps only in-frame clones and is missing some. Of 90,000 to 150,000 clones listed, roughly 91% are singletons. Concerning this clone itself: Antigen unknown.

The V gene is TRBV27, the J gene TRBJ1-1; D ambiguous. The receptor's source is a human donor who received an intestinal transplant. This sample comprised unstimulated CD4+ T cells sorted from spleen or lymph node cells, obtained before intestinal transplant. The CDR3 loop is CASSLAGSPEAFF. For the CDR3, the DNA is TGTGCCAGCAGTTTAGCAGGTAGCCCTGAAGCTTTCTTT.